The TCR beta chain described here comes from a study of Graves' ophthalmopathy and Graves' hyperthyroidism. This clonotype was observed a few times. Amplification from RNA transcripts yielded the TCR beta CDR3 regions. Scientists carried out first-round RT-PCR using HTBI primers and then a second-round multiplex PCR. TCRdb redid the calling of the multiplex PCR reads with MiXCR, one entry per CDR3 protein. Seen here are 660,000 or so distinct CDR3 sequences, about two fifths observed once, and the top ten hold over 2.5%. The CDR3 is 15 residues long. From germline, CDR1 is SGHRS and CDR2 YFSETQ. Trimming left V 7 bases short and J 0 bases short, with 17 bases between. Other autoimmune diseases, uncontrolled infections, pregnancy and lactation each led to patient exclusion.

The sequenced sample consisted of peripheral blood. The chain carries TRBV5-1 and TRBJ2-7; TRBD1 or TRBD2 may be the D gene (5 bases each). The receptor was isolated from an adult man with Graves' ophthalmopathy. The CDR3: CASLLGTVHSYEQYF. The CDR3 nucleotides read TGCGCCAGCCTGCTTGGGACGGTCCACTCCTACGAGCAGTACTTC.